This is a list of T cell receptor beta chains from one sample in a study of OX40 agonist ivuxolimab in advanced cancers. Sequencing was performed with immunoSEQ multiplex PCR; in TCRdb, only in-frame clones are kept and a portion is missing. The sample consists of roughly 70,000 clones, 85% of them appearing once. Sequencing was performed on CD4+ or CD8+ T cells sorted from blood, taken in a trial of the OX40 agonist ivuxolimab. The receptor set was obtained from an adult with an advanced solid tumor such as melanoma, head and neck, liver or kidney cancer. CDR3s include the opening cysteine and the closing phenylalanine or tryptophan. The order of the fields is V gene, D gene, J gene, clone size, CDR3 protein, CDR3 DNA. A D gene is named only where the DNA matches it firmly. Clone size, where shown, is once, few, many, or a class for clones that have expanded.

TRBV6-1,NA,TRBJ1-4,once,CASTGPNEKLFF,TGTGCCAGCACAGGGCCTAATGAAAAACTGTTTTTT
TRBV28,NA,TRBJ1-5,NA,CASSPLKGSGAGGQPQHF,TGTGCCAGCAGTCCTCTCAAGGGTTCAGGTGCCGGCGGTCAGCCCCAGCATTTT
TRBV5-8,NA,TRBJ1-1,NA,CASSLGGRGSNTEAFF,TGTGCCAGCAGCTTGGGAGGGAGAGGATCGAACACTGAAGCTTTCTTT
TRBV18,TRBD1,TRBJ1-2,NA,CASSLRMTGSSDYGYTF,TGTGCCAGCTCACTTCGAATGACAGGGTCATCGGACTATGGCTACACCTTC
TRBV14,TRBD1,TRBJ2-7,NA,CASSPPGTGYREQYF,TGTGCCAGCAGCCCTCCCGGGACAGGGTACCGCGAGCAGTACTTC
TRBV9,NA,TRBJ1-5,NA,CASSVGQGRDQPQHF,TGTGCCAGCAGCGTAGGCCAGGGGCGGGATCAGCCCCAGCATTTT
TRBV11-3,NA,TRBJ1-1,NA,CASSLWWVLAFF,TGTGCCAGCAGCTTATGGTGGGTATTAGCTTTCTTT
TRBV7-3,NA,TRBJ1-2,few,CASSLTPTARSTF,TGTGCCAGCAGTTTAACGCCGACAGCCCGCTCCACCTTC
TRBV5-4,NA,TRBJ2-5,NA,CASSAGGGSKLETQYF,TGTGCCAGCAGCGCGGGTGGGGGTTCGAAATTGGAGACCCAGTACTTC
TRBV18,NA,TRBJ2-7,once,CASSPVQGLNYEQYF,TGTGCCAGCTCACCGGTGCAGGGGTTAAACTACGAGCAGTACTTC
TRBV5-4,NA,TRBJ2-7,few,CASSFPTDPYEQYF,TGTGCCAGCAGCTTCCCGACAGACCCCTACGAGCAGTACTTC
TRBV28,NA,TRBJ1-2,NA,CASTTFIGYGYTF,TGTGCCAGCACCACTTTTATCGGGTATGGCTACACCTTC
TRBV7-3,TRBD2,TRBJ2-2,NA,CASSRMAGGTGELFF,TGTGCCAGCAGCCGCATGGCGGGGGGCACCGGGGAGCTGTTTTTT
TRBV28,TRBD1,TRBJ1-1,NA,CASSLAGGKTEAFF,TGTGCCAGCAGTTTAGCAGGGGGCAAGACTGAAGCTTTCTTT
TRBV30,TRBD1,TRBJ1-1,NA,CAWIQTGGTEAFF,TGTGCCTGGATCCAGACAGGGGGCACTGAAGCTTTCTTT
TRBV6-5,NA,TRBJ2-5,NA,CASKRAGGETQYF,TGTGCCAGCAAACGGGCGGGCGGGGAGACCCAGTACTTC
TRBV18,TRBD1,TRBJ1-1,NA,CASSPLGQLNTEAFF,TGTGCCAGCTCACCTTTGGGACAGTTGAACACTGAAGCTTTCTTT
TRBV6-5,NA,TRBJ1-5,NA,CASREGPSNQPQHF,TGTGCCAGCAGGGAGGGACCGAGCAATCAGCCCCAGCATTTT
TRBV7-2,TRBD1,TRBJ1-6,NA,CASSPYRGQSSPLHF,TGTGCCAGCAGCCCCTACAGGGGTCAGAGTTCACCCCTCCACTTT
TRBV18,NA,TRBJ1-1,NA,CASSRAMKGDRAFF,TGTGCCAGCTCACGAGCCATGAAGGGGGATAGGGCTTTCTTT
TRBV5-1,NA,TRBJ2-5,NA,CASSLITGQETQYF,TGCGCCAGCAGCTTGATCACAGGGCAAGAGACCCAGTACTTC
TRBV7-9,TRBD2,TRBJ2-5,NA,CASSLGFGTSDTQYF,TGTGCCAGCAGCTTAGGGTTTGGAACTAGCGACACCCAGTACTTC
TRBV2,NA,TRBJ1-2,NA,CASSEGRTRNYGYTF,TGTGCCAGCAGTGAGGGTCGGACGAGAAACTATGGCTACACCTTC
TRBV27,NA,TRBJ2-7,NA,CASSSTPEGSYEQYF,TGTGCCAGCAGTTCGACCCCGGAGGGTTCCTACGAGCAGTACTTC
TRBV4-1,NA,TRBJ1-5,NA,CASSQVRDSNQPQHF,TGCGCCAGCAGCCAAGTCAGAGATAGCAATCAGCCCCAGCATTTT
TRBV6-5,NA,TRBJ2-3,NA,CASSYSTTDTQYF,TGTGCCAGCAGTTACTCTACCACAGATACGCAGTATTTT
TRBV7-3,NA,TRBJ1-1,NA,CASSLGWGTEAFF,TGTGCCAGCAGCTTGGGTTGGGGCACTGAAGCTTTCTTT
TRBV14,NA,TRBJ2-7,NA,CASSQSYEQYF,TGTGCCAGCAGCCAATCCTACGAGCAGTACTTC
TRBV2,NA,TRBJ2-5,NA,CASSEWGGLQETQYF,TGTGCCAGCTCCGAATGGGGGGGGCTTCAAGAGACCCAGTACTTC
TRBV5-4,NA,TRBJ2-1,NA,CASSLFGGGEQFF,TGTGCCAGCAGCTTGTTTGGTGGGGGTGAGCAGTTCTTC
TRBV7-9,NA,TRBJ2-3,NA,CASSLFRDFPGDTQYF,TGTGCCAGCAGCTTATTCCGGGACTTCCCAGGAGATACGCAGTATTTT
TRBV30,NA,TRBJ2-3,NA,CAWRAPGQGVADTQYF,TGTGCCTGGAGGGCCCCCGGGCAGGGTGTAGCAGATACGCAGTATTTT
TRBV7-6,NA,TRBJ1-5,NA,CASSFGRGQPQHF,TGTGCCAGCAGCTTCGGACGGGGTCAGCCCCAGCATTTT
TRBV6-1,TRBD1,TRBJ1-2,NA,CASSERTGDGYTF,TGTGCCAGCAGTGAGCGGACAGGGGATGGCTACACCTTC
TRBV6-5,TRBD2,TRBJ2-1,NA,CASSQPSGGRREQFF,TGTGCCAGCAGTCAACCTAGCGGGGGGAGGCGTGAGCAGTTCTTC
TRBV9,NA,TRBJ1-1,NA,CASSVEFGFRGRHTEAFF,TGTGCCAGCAGCGTAGAGTTCGGCTTTCGAGGGAGACACACTGAAGCTTTCTTT
TRBV6-1,NA,TRBJ2-7,NA,CASSPWTAPYEQYF,TGTGCCAGCAGCCCTTGGACAGCTCCCTACGAGCAGTACTTC
TRBV28,TRBD2,TRBJ2-1,once,CASSFSGGNEQFF,TGTGCCAGCAGTTTTTCGGGGGGCAATGAGCAGTTCTTC
TRBV11-2,TRBD2,TRBJ2-7,NA,CASSGTTLYEQYF,TGTGCCAGCAGTGGGACTACCCTTTACGAGCAGTACTTC
TRBV7-2,NA,TRBJ2-5,NA,CASSLAGIEQYF,TGTGCCAGCAGCTTAGCCGGGATTGAGCAGTACTTC
TRBV6-6,NA,TRBJ1-2,NA,CASSEYDGYTF,TGTGCCAGTAGCGAATACGACGGCTACACCTTC
TRBV4-1,NA,TRBJ2-7,few,CASSSEGGGEQYF,TGCGCCAGCAGCTCCGAGGGGGGGGGCGAGCAGTACTTC
TRBV18,TRBD1,TRBJ2-3,NA,CASSPLPSTGGPDTQYF,TGTGCCAGCTCACCACTTCCGAGCACAGGGGGCCCAGATACGCAGTATTTT
TRBV7-2,TRBD2,TRBJ2-7,NA,CASSLARAGGYEQYF,TGTGCCAGCAGCTTAGCCCGAGCGGGGGGTTACGAGCAGTACTTC